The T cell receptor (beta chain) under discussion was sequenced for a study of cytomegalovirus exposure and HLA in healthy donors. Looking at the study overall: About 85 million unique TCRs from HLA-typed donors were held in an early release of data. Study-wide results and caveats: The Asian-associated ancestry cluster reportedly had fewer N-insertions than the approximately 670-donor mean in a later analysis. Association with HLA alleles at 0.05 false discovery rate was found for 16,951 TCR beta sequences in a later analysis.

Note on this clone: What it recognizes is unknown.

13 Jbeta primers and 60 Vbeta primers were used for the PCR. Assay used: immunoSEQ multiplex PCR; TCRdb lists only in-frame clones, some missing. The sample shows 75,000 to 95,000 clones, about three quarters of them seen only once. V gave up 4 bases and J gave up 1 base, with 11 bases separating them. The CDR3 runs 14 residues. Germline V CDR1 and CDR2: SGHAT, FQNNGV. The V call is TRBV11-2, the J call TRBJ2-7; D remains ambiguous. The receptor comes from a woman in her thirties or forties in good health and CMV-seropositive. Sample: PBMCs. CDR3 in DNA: TGTGCCAGCAGCTCCCAGACACCTTCCTACGAGCAGTACTTC. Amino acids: CASSSQTPSYEQYF.